This T cell receptor (beta chain) was recorded in a study of blood T cells in healthy people across ages. Study results and caveats: Researchers deemed the diversity estimates from one million T cells underestimates.

In its sample, this clonotype was seen a few times. Its target is unknown. A second PCR of about 6 to 12 cycles used a sample-barcoded 5' primer and a J-beta primer mix. TCRdb processed the 5' RACE reads anew with MiXCR; each CDR3 protein has one entry. Altogether some 800,000 distinct CDR3 sequences are present, roughly 25% being singletons, with the ten largest covering under 4%. The same data also went into a second study, on T cells of mothers and their children. That source reports: Maternal samples each gave over 9.5 million TCR beta CDR3 reads, and child samples approximately 3 million each.

The material sequenced was blood. The source is a boy younger than 18 in good health.

The CDR3 region is CASSYSLTSGSLYNEQFF. CDR3 nucleotides: TGTGCCAGCAGTTACTCCCTGACTAGCGGGAGCCTTTACAATGAGCAGTTCTTC. The rearrangement uses TRBV6-5 and TRBJ2-1; 12 bases align to TRBD2. Per germline, CDR1 MNHEY and CDR2 SVGAGI. V shed 0 bases and J 4 bases; nucleotides not matched to a gene: 7. The length of the CDR3 is 18 residues.